This T cell receptor beta chain is from a study of blood T cell repertoires in COVID-19. Those enrolled in Seattle joined during active infection and were followed longitudinally afterward. Germline loops: CDR1 LNHDA, CDR2 SQIVND (reference sequence). There are 13 residues in the CDR3. The V end was cut by 2 bases, the J end by 4 bases, with 8 bases between. Methods used by the authors: Reference gene primers were amplified, and this amplification served to estimate nucleated cell counts. Measured with immunoSEQ multiplex PCR; TCRdb has only the in-frame clones, and not every one. From that table come the V and J calls and clone size; the DNA was used to work out D and trimming. Of approximately 96,000 clones in the sample, roughly 89% were seen once.

The source of this sequence is a human donor with COVID-19, enrolled during active disease. The donor label of this sample is uncertain. The chain is built from TRBV19 and TRBJ1-1, with D possibly matching TRBD1 (6 bases). Sequencing was performed on peripheral blood. CDR3 residues: CASSIQGSTEAFF. Here the CDR3 DNA reads TGTGCCAGTAGTATACAGGGGAGCACTGAAGCTTTCTTT.